This T cell receptor beta chain was identified in a study of OX40 agonist ivuxolimab in advanced cancers. Context from the whole study: Ivuxolimab, which targeted the costimulatory receptor OX40 (CD134), was an agonistic, fully human IgG2 monoclonal antibody. Intravenous ivuxolimab was administered to patients every 2 weeks at six dose levels: 0.01, 0.1, 0.3, 1.5, 3 and 10 mg/kg. Among the 50 to 55 dose-escalation patients, around 19 had hepatocellular carcinoma, roughly 15 melanoma, 9 renal cell carcinoma and 9 head and neck cancer. A male proportion of 82.7% and a mean age of approximately 55 years, ranging from about 20 to 85, were recorded for the dose-escalation cohort. Prior anti-PD-1, anti-PD-L1 or anti-CTLA-4 therapy was permitted, and about two fifths of dose-escalation patients had received checkpoint inhibitors. Partial responses occurred in three dose-escalation patients, of whom one had hepatocellular carcinoma and two had cutaneous melanoma. Peripheral TCRbeta sequencing was intended to test whether TCR sequence diversity was altered and clonal T-cell expansion was caused by ivuxolimab. The paper reports the monotherapy dose-escalation portion (N ≈ 50 patients) of the phase I ivuxolimab trial. The paper as a whole reports these results and caveats: Low levels of normalized T-cell clonal expansion were also seen in some patients who did not respond. Which antigens the clonally expanded peripheral T cells were specific for was not determined. After ivuxolimab, expanded clones were on average more numerous among CD8+ T cells than among CD4+ T cells. In the 0.1-3.0 mg/kg groups, partial responders were among the patients with the lowest normalized peripheral clonal expansion, particularly in CD8+ T cells. At doses of 0.1 to 3.0 mg/kg, clonal expansion of both CD4+ and CD8+ T cells in blood was seen between baseline and week 6.

This clone was picked up one time. Its antigen is still unknown. Base qualities are missing; no much larger clone stands one base away. V is clipped by 5 bases and J by 12 bases, and the sequence between their germline boundaries is 20 bases long. CDR1 and CDR2 are read off the germline V gene as SGHTA and FQGNSA. The CDR3 contains 13 residues, cysteine and phenylalanine counted. Only CDR3 DNA remains: 39 bases, in frame from the first base. For sequencing of the TCRbeta CDR3 region, genomic DNA was extracted from the sorted cells. TCRbeta CDR3 regions were sequenced using the immunoSEQ Assay. TCRdb carries this immuneACCESS record with in-frame sequences only. Its versions omit some clonotypes, under half of them owing to an unresolved V gene in the studies checked, with the rest unexplained. Present in this sample are 25,000 to 40,000 clones, 81% of which were seen just once. The ten largest account for 20% to 25% of the sample.

Patients with a history of autoimmune disease or receiving systemic immunosuppression were excluded from the trial. In every dose cohort, peripheral blood was drawn for TCR sequencing at baseline, cycle 4 day 1, and cycle 7 day 1. The samples were taken from a phase I, first-in-human, multicenter, open-label dose-escalation trial of ivuxolimab. Adults with locally advanced or metastatic melanoma, renal cell, hepatocellular, or head and neck squamous cell carcinoma were enrolled in the trial. Before TCR sequencing, CD4+ T cells and CD8+ T cells were sorted from peripheral blood as separate populations.

Sample: CD4+ or CD8+ T cells sorted from blood, taken in a trial of the OX40 agonist ivuxolimab. The rearrangement joined TRBV7-2 to TRBJ2-7; the D gene identity is not certain. The sequence came from an adult with an advanced solid tumor such as melanoma, head and neck, liver or kidney cancer. Here is the DNA: TGTGCCAGCAGCCAAGGATCAGGACCTACTCGGTACTTC. The translation is CASSQGSGPTRYF.